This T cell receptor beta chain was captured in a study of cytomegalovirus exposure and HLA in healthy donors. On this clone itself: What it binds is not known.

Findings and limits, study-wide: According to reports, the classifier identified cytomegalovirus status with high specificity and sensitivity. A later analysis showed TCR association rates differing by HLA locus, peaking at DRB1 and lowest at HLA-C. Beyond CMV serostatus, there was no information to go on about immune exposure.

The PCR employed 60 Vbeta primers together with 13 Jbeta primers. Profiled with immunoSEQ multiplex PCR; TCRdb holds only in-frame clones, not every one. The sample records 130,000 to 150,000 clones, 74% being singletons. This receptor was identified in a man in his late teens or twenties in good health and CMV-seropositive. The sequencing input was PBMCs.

CDR3 sequence (DNA): TGCGCCAGCAGCTCCTTTGGAGGGACGGCGCAGTCAGATACGCAGTATTTT. Translated: CASSSFGGTAQSDTQYF. The gene calls are TRBV5-1 and TRBJ2-3, with D perhaps TRBD2 (6 bases). The CDR3 extends over 17 amino acids. V shed 3 bases and J shed 4 bases, with 21 bases lying between them. Per germline, CDR1 SGHRS and CDR2 YFSETQ.